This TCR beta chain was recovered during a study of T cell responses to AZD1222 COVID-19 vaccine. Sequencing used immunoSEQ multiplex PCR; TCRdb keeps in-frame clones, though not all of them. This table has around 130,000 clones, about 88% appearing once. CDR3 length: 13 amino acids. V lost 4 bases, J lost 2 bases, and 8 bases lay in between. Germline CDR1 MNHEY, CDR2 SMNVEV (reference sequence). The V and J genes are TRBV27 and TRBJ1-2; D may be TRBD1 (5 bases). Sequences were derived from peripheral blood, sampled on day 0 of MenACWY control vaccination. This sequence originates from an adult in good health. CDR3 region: CASSYDSNYGYTF. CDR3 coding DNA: TGTGCCAGCAGTTATGACAGCAACTATGGCTACACCTTC.